This T cell receptor beta chain comes out of a study of shared clonotypes between healthy human individuals. Study at large: Donors, aged 18 to 49, were a couple of women and three men.

Around 32,000 T cell genomes, or 250 to 300 ng DNA, went into unsorted PBMC replicate PCRs. Profiled with immunoSEQ multiplex PCR; TCRdb holds only in-frame clones, not every one. Of some 530,000 clones listed, approximately 80% are singletons. This CDR3 spans 17 amino acids. Trimming removed 4 bases from V and 6 bases from J; junction bases left unmatched: 9. The germline CDR1 and CDR2 sequences are SGHRS and YFSETQ. Donors, healthy HIV-negative adults, lacked recent acute infections or vaccinations. Only Caucasian adults living in Nashville, Tennessee served as donors. The rearrangement joins TRBV5-1 to TRBJ2-1, with TRBD2 matching 14 bases. Sequencing used PBMCs. The source of this sequence is a woman aged 40 to 50 in good health. Some clones in this sample may be carry-over from other donors' samples. CDR3 amino acids: CASSTGLAGVGGNEQFF. The CDR3 coding sequence is TGCGCCAGCAGCACGGGACTAGCGGGAGTGGGAGGCAATGAGCAGTTCTTC.